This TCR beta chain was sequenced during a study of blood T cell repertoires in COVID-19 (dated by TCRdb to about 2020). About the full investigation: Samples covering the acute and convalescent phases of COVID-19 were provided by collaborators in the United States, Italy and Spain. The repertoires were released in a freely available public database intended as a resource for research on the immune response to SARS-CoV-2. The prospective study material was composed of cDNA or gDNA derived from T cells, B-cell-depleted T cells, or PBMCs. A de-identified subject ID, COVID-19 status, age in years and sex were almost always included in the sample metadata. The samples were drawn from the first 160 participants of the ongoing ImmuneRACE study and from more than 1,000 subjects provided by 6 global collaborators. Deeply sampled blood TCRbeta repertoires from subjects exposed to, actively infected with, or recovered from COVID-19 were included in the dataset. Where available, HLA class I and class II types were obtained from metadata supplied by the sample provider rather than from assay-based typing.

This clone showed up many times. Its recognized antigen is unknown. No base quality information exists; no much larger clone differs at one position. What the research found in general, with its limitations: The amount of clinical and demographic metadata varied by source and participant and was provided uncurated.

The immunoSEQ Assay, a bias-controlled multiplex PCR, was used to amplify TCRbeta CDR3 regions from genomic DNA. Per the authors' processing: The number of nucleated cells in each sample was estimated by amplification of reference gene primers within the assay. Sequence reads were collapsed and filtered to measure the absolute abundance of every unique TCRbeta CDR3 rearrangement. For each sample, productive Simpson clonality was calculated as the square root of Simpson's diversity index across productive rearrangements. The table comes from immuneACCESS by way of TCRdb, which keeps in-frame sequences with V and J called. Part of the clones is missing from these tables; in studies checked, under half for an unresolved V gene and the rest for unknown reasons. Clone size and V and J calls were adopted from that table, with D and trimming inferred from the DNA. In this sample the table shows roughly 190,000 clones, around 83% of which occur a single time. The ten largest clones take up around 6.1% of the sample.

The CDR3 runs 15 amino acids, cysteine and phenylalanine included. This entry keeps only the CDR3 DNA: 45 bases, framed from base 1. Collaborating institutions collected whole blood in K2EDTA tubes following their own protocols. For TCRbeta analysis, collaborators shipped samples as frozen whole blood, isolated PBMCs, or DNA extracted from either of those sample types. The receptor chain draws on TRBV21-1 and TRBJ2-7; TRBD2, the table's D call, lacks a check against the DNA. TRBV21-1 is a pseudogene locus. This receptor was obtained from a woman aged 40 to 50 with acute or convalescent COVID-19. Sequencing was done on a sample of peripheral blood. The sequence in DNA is TGTGCCAGCAAGAGGCCCGGGGAGGGGGACTACGAGCAGTACTTC. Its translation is CASKRPGEGDYEQYF.